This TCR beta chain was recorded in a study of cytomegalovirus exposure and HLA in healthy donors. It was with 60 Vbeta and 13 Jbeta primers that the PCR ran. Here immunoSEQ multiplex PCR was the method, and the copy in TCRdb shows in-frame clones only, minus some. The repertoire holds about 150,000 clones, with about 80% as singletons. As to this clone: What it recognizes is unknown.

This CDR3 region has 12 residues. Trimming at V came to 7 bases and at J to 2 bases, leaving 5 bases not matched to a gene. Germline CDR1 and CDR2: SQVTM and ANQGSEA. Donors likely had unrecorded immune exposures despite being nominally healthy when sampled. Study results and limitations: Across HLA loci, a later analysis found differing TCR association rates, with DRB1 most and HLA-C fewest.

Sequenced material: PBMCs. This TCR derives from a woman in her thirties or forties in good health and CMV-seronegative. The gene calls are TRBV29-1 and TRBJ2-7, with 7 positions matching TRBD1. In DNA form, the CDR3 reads TGCAGCGGACGGGACAGACCCTACGAGCAGTACTTC. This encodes CSGRDRPYEQYF.